The 31 T cell receptor beta chains reported below all come from one sample, sequenced in a study of T cell clonality in common variable immunodeficiency. The repertoire was sequenced with immunoSEQ multiplex PCR; TCRdb's copy has only in-frame clones and lacks some. The sample has approximately 40,000 clones, none seen only once. Sequencing was done on a sample of peripheral blood mononuclear cells. The receptors stem from a person aged 18-70 years in good health.

A note on this clone: The sequenced fragment ends 3 residues before the CDR3 boundary, so the rest is inferred from the germline J gene. The chain uses TRBV7-2 and TRBJ2-4; TRBD1 aligns across 8 bases. The CDR3 has 13 residues. Per germline, CDR1 SGHTA and CDR2 FQGNSA. The CDR3 sequence: CASSDTGGYGQYF. The sequenced CDR3 bases are TGTGCCAGCAGCGACACAGGGGGGTACGGT.

This clone appeared many times. The read ends 3 residues shy of where the CDR3 ends; the end is completed using the germline J gene. The chain joins TRBV30 to TRBJ2-7; TRBD2 aligns across 9 bases. Germline V gene sequence: CDR1 GTSNPN, CDR2 SVGIG (reference sequence). This CDR3 is 13 amino acids long. The ends lost 4 bases at V and 0 bases at J; junction bases unmatched: 1. The CDR3 is CAWTSGVSYEQYF. The DNA read from the CDR3 is TGTGCCTGGACTAGCGGGGTCTCCTACGAG.

This clone was found many times. The sequenced fragment ends 3 residues before the CDR3 boundary, so the rest is inferred from the germline J gene. This chain connects TRBV12-3 or TRBV12-4 to TRBJ2-1; 7 bases map to TRBD2. The CDR3 sequence is 15 residues long. V lost 1 base, J lost 3 bases, and 3 bases stayed unmatched. The sequenced part of the CDR3 DNA is TGTGCCAGCAGTTTAGGGGCTAGCGGCTACAATGAG. Residues: CASSLGASGYNE. The entire CDR3 reads CASSLGASGYNEQFF.

This clone was found a few times. Read data end 3 residues before the CDR3 end; the end is taken from the germline J gene. The V and J genes are TRBV6-1 and TRBJ1-2; TRBD1 might be the D (5 bases). The V gene's germline CDR1 is MNHNS and CDR2 SASEGT. There are 17 residues in the CDR3. The CDR3 loop is CASSEAAAGRSTDTYTF. The part of the CDR3 DNA that was read is TGTGCCAGCAGTGAAGCGGCTGCGGGGCGGAGCACAGATACC.

Ten or more counts support this clone. The CDR3 end lies 3 residues beyond the end of the read and is filled in from the germline J gene. This rearrangement joins TRBV5-6 to TRBJ2-7; 12 bases map to TRBD2. Losses at the gene ends were 6 bases for V and 4 bases for J; bases not matched to a gene: 5. Germline lookup yields CDR1 SGHDT and CDR2 YYEEEE. CDR3 length: 14 residues. CDR3 bases read: TGTGCCAGCAACCCACTAGCGGGAGGTTACGAG. It specifies CASNPLAGGYE. The CDR3 as a whole reads CASNPLAGGYEQYF.

This clone has ten or more counts. The sequence runs out 3 residues before the end of the CDR3; the remainder is reconstructed from the germline J gene. V and J are TRBV20-1 and TRBJ1-2; perhaps TRBD1 as D (5 bases). This CDR3 is 10 amino acids long. Per the germline V gene, CDR1 is DFQATT and CDR2 is SNEGSKA (reference sequence). Trimming cost V 4 bases and J 6 bases, with 6 bases left between them. The DNA read from the CDR3 is TGCAGTGCTACGGACAATGGC. Its translation is CSATDNG. The CDR3 in its entirety is CSATDNGYTF.

This clone appeared many times. With the read ending 3 residues before the CDR3 end, the germline J gene is used to fill in that end. This chain joins TRBV20-1 and TRBJ2-3; maybe TRBD2 (5 bases). Germline-derived CDR1 and CDR2 are DFQATT and SNEGSKA (reference sequence). The CDR3 extends over 14 amino acids. The V end was cut by 1 base, the J end by 4 bases, with 12 bases between. The sequenced CDR3 bases are TGCAGTGCTAGAGTTCCGGCGGGCCCAGATACG. Its protein product is CSARVPAGPDT. The whole CDR3 reads CSARVPAGPDTQYF.

This clone was observed at least ten times. The covered CDR3 bases are TGCGCCAGCAGCTCGGCACAGGGCCACGAG. Protein product: CASSSAQGHE. The CDR3 reads in full as CASSSAQGHEQYF. The V and J genes are TRBV5-1 and TRBJ2-7; possible D gene TRBD1, 6 bases. Sequencing ends 3 residues short of the CDR3 end; the germline J gene provides the rest. This CDR3 region has 13 residues. Germline loops: CDR1 SGHRS, CDR2 YFSETQ. V was cut by 3 bases and J by 5 bases, with 12 bases left in between.

This clone was detected only a few times. CDR3 sequence: CAWSSQQGTDTYTF. CDR3 DNA, as far as it was read: TGTGCCTGGAGTAGTCAACAGGGCACAGATACC. The J gene is TRBJ1-2, the V gene TRBV30, with a possible D match to TRBD1 (6 bases). The read comes to an end 3 residues before the CDR3 does, leaving the germline J gene to fill in the end. Germline V gene sequence: CDR1 GTSNPN, CDR2 SVGIG (reference sequence). The CDR3 consists of 14 residues.

Ten or more counts support this clone. Sequencing ends 3 residues short of the CDR3 end; the germline J gene provides the rest. The chain joins TRBV11-2 to TRBJ2-5; TRBD2 aligns across 9 bases. V trimming: 1 base; J trimming: 7 bases; junction bases outside the gene matches: 4. The CDR3 contains 14 residues. From germline, CDR1 is SGHAT and CDR2 FQNNGV. The CDR3 loop reads CASSLVQTSGTQYF. CDR3 bases read: TGTGCCAGCAGCTTAGTTCAGACTAGCGGGACC.

This clone was detected many times. With the read ending 3 residues before the CDR3 end, the germline J gene is used to fill in that end. The chain carries TRBV2 and TRBJ1-5; no definite D call. Germline assignment: CDR1 SNHLY and CDR2 FYNNEI. V shed 6 bases and J shed 2 bases, with 8 bases lying between them. The CDR3 contains 13 residues. CDR3: CASRNQGNQPQHF. Partial CDR3 DNA: TGTGCCAGCAGGAACCAGGGCAATCAGCCC. Supplemented by reference TRBV2 and TRBJ1-5, the full variable domain reads EPEVTQTPSHQVTQMGQEVILRCVPISNHLYFYWYRQILGQKVEFLVSFYNNEISEKSEIFDDQFSVERPDGSNFTLKIRSTKLEDSAMYFCASRNQGNQPQHFGDGTRLSIL.

This clone was seen at least ten times. Read data end 3 residues before the CDR3 end; the end is taken from the germline J gene. The chain recombines TRBV19 with TRBJ2-1; D is perhaps TRBD2 (5 bases). With 0 bases removed from V and 9 bases from J, the gap between germline ends came to 24 bases. Germline CDR1 and CDR2: LNHDA and SQIVND (reference sequence). This CDR3 comprises 18 residues. The CDR3 DNA, read in part, is TGTGCCAGTAGTATAGACCGGAAGGCGGGTGGGATTGGGTTTGAG. Protein sequence: CASSIDRKAGGIGFE. The CDR3, in full, reads CASSIDRKAGGIGFEQFF.

This clone has only a few counts. The sequenced CDR3 bases are TGTGCCAGCAGCTTATCAGGGGGCGACAACGTC. This gives the protein CASSLSGGDNV. The full-length CDR3 reads as CASSLSGGDNVLTF. This sequence joins TRBV7-2 and TRBJ2-6; TRBD1 agrees at 8 bases. Coverage ceases 3 residues before the CDR3 finishes, and the germline J gene fills in the end. In germline, CDR1 is SGHTA, CDR2 FQGNSA. The CDR3 sequence is 14 residues long. V gave up 2 bases and J gave up 9 bases; unmatched junction bases: 3.

Regarding this clone: With the read ending 3 residues before the CDR3 end, the germline J gene is used to fill in that end. This rearrangement joins TRBV5-5 to TRBJ2-5; 7 bases agree with TRBD1. J lost 6 bases, V lost 3 bases, and 8 bases had no gene match. CDR3 length: 14 residues. Germline CDR1 and CDR2: SGHKS and YYEKEE (reference sequence). Incomplete CDR3 DNA: TGTGCCAGCAGCTCGACAGGGATGGTGCAGACC. Its protein product is CASSSTGMVQT. The CDR3 reads in full as CASSSTGMVQTQYF.

This clone was recorded many times. The CDR3 end is not reached by the read, which stops 3 residues before it; the germline J gene fills it in. The V gene is TRBV28, the J gene TRBJ2-7, with 9 nucleotides matching TRBD2. Germline trimming cut 5 bases from V and 5 bases from J; bases unmatched to any gene: 7. Looked up from germline, CDR1 is MDHEN and CDR2 is SYDVKM. This CDR3 has 14 amino acids. The CDR3 region is CASSLGTSWDEQYF. The sequenced CDR3 bases are TGTGCCAGCAGTCTAGGGACTAGCTGGGACGAG.

Many counts were recorded for this clone. The DNA read from the CDR3 is TGTGCCAGCAGCCCCCGCGGCGGGGGCTCTGGAAACACC. Translated, it gives CASSPRGGGSGNT. In full, the CDR3 is CASSPRGGGSGNTIYF. This chain uses TRBV3-1 (or the pseudogene TRBV3-2) with TRBJ1-3; TRBD1 is a possible D gene (5 bases). The read terminates 3 residues ahead of where the CDR3 ends, so the germline J gene completes it. The CDR3 loop spans 16 amino acids. The germline V gene has CDR1 LGHDT and CDR2 YNNKEL (reference sequence). V shed 4 bases and J shed 0 bases, with 13 bases lying between them.

This clone was observed many times. With the read ending 3 residues before the CDR3 end, the germline J gene is used to fill in that end. This chain connects TRBV5-1 to TRBJ2-3; 8 bases are a match to TRBD1. The CDR3 consists of 15 residues. Germline V gene lookup returns CDR1 SGHRS and CDR2 YFSETQ. The CDR3: CASSSGQGTYETQYF. CDR3 DNA (partial): TGCGCCAGCAGCTCCGGACAGGGAACGTATGAGACG.

Concerning this clone itself: At one of its ends the junction is not consistent with the germline gene, which may arise from a read error. Read sequence stops 3 residues before the CDR3 end, and the germline J gene provides the missing end. V and J are TRBV19 and TRBJ1-2; tentative D call: TRBD1 (5 bases). Germline V gene data show CDR1 as LNHDA and CDR2 as SQIVND (reference sequence). This CDR3 is 14 amino acids long. The CDR3 reads CASSPGTSGYDYTF. Partial CDR3 DNA: TGTGCCAGTAGTCCCGGGACTAGTGGGTATGAC.

This clone was observed at least ten times. The CDR3 end lies 3 residues beyond the end of the read and is filled in from the germline J gene. V is TRBV19 and J is TRBJ2-2; TRBD1 matches 9 bases. V gave up 5 bases and J gave up 4 bases; unmatched junction bases: 5. This CDR3 is 15 amino acids long. CDR1 and CDR2 from the germline V gene are LNHDA and SQIVND (reference sequence). CDR3 bases read: TGTGCCAGTAGTCGGGGACAGGGAAGCACCGGGGAG. It is translated as CASSRGQGSTGE. The whole CDR3 region reads CASSRGQGSTGELFF.

This clone was seen repeatedly, ten times or more. The read falls 3 residues short of the CDR3 end, and the missing part is taken from the germline J gene. This chain uses TRBV5-1 with TRBJ1-2, with D tentatively TRBD1 (5 bases). The germline V and J ends were trimmed by 0 bases and 4 bases, with 10 bases remaining between them. The CDR3 is 14 amino acids. Germline CDR1 reads SGHRS; CDR2 reads YFSETQ. CDR3 bases read: TGCGCCAGCAGCTTGGCGGGGGGGGGCTATGGC. Translated, it gives CASSLAGGGYG. The whole CDR3 sequence reads CASSLAGGGYGYTF.

This clone was seen repeatedly, ten times or more. The read stops 3 residues short of the end of the CDR3; the missing end is completed from the germline J gene. The rearrangement uses TRBV12-3 or TRBV12-4 and TRBJ2-2; D possibly corresponds to TRBD1 (6 bases). The CDR3 runs to 16 residues. Trimming took 5 bases from V and 6 from J, leaving 19 bases between them. CDR3 bases read: TGTGCCAGCAGTCAGGGGTCTCCTTTAATGTCCGGGGAG. Its protein is CASSQGSPLMSGE. The complete CDR3 protein is CASSQGSPLMSGELFF.

This clone was detected ten times or more. From the germline J gene comes the end of the CDR3, since the read stops 3 residues before it. The rearrangement links TRBV7-3 to TRBJ2-6, with D possibly TRBD1 on 6 matching bases. The CDR3 spans 15 residues. Trimming shortened V by 8 bases and J by 2 bases, and 13 bases separated the two germline ends. CDR1 is SGHTA, CDR2 FQGTGA, per germline. The CDR3 region is CASGSSGAGANVLTF. Incomplete CDR3 DNA: TGTGCCAGCGGTTCTTCAGGGGCTGGGGCCAACGTC.

This clone was observed many times. The read is 3 residues too short to cover the CDR3 end, so that end is filled in from the germline J gene. This sequence joins TRBV20-1 and TRBJ2-5; D uncertain. Germline CDR1 is DFQATT and CDR2 is SNEGSKA (reference sequence). The germline V and J ends were trimmed by 6 bases and 3 bases, with 8 bases remaining between them. The length of the CDR3 is 11 residues. This CDR3 reads CSAHREETQYF. The covered CDR3 bases are TGCAGTGCCCATAGGGAAGAGACC.

This clone occurred many times. The missing CDR3 end, 3 residues past where the read stops, is filled in from the germline J gene. The rearrangement joins TRBV29-1 to TRBJ2-7; no clear D. CDR1 and CDR2 from the germline V gene are SQVTM and ANQGSEA. V lost 3 bases to trimming and J lost 3 bases, with 15 bases between them. This CDR3 region has 14 residues. CDR3 bases read: TGCAGCGTTGACCTTAGGGCAGATGGCTACGAG. This translates into CSVDLRADGYE. The whole CDR3 reads CSVDLRADGYEQYF.

This clone was counted at least ten times. CDR3 loop: CSPLEAGDYGYTF. The part of the CDR3 DNA that was read is TGCAGTCCGCTAGAAGCGGGGGACTATGGC. V usage is TRBV20-1 and J usage is TRBJ1-2; possible D gene TRBD1, 5 bases. The CDR3 is cut off 3 residues early in the read; its end comes from the germline J gene. Between the trimmed V and J ends, which lost 8 bases and 3 bases, there was a span of 16 bases. The CDR3 contains 13 residues. The germline V gene has CDR1 DFQATT and CDR2 SNEGSKA (reference sequence).

A few counts support this clone. The observed sequence ends 3 residues before the CDR3 terminus, with the missing tail filled in from the germline J gene. The chain is built from TRBV19 and TRBJ1-2; D might be TRBD1 (5 bases). Germline V CDR1 and CDR2: LNHDA, SQIVND (reference sequence). CDR3 size: 18 residues. Here the CDR3 reads CASSIEGAGTGAYNDYTF. The CDR3 bases that were read are TGTGCCAGTAGTATAGAAGGGGCTGGGACTGGGGCCTACAATGAC.

This clone showed up many times. The CDR3 extends 3 residues past the end of the read, so its final part is completed from the germline J gene. V gene TRBV3-1 (or the pseudogene TRBV3-2) combines with J gene TRBJ2-7, with D possibly matching TRBD2 (5 bases). The CDR3 loop spans 14 amino acids. Trimming cost V 1 base and J 3 bases, with 10 bases left between them. Germline values: CDR1 LGHDT, CDR2 YNNKEL (reference sequence). The DNA read from the CDR3 is TGTGCCAGCAGCCAAGCAGCGGAGTTCTACGAG. Amino acids: CASSQAAEFYE. The complete CDR3 reads CASSQAAEFYEQYF.

This clone was counted many times. Read data end 3 residues before the CDR3 end; the end is taken from the germline J gene. This chain connects TRBV20-1 to TRBJ2-7; 10 nucleotides agree with TRBD1. CDR3 size: 16 residues. V shed 0 bases, J shed 0 bases, and the junction held 5 bases outside the gene matches. The germline gives CDR1 DFQATT, CDR2 SNEGSKA (reference sequence). CDR3 region: CSARDWTGGSSYEQYF. Incomplete CDR3 DNA: TGCAGTGCTAGAGACTGGACAGGGGGTAGCTCCTACGAG.

This clone has ten or more counts. The read falls 3 residues short of the CDR3 end, and the missing part is taken from the germline J gene. The chain uses TRBV18 and TRBJ1-6; 8 bases line up with TRBD1. V dropped 2 bases and J dropped 0; count of bases not matched to a gene: 3. The CDR3 consists of 17 residues. From germline, CDR1 is KGHSH and CDR2 LQKENI. The part of the CDR3 DNA that was read is TGTGCCAGCTCACCAGACAGGGGAGGCTCCTATAATTCACCC. Its protein product is CASSPDRGGSYNSP. The full CDR3 reads CASSPDRGGSYNSPLHF.

As for this clone: The sequenced fragment ends 3 residues before the CDR3 boundary, so the rest is inferred from the germline J gene. The V gene is TRBV18, the J gene TRBJ2-7, with a tentative D call TRBD1 (6 bases). V lost 3 bases and J lost 6, with 12 bases in between. Germline V gene lookup returns CDR1 KGHSH and CDR2 LQKENI. CDR3 length: 13 amino acids. The DNA read from the CDR3 is TGTGCCAGCTCACCCGAGGGGGACGGCGAG. Its translation is CASSPEGDGE. The full-length CDR3 reads as CASSPEGDGEQYF.

This clone was picked up many times. The sequenced fragment ends 3 residues before the CDR3 boundary, so the rest is inferred from the germline J gene. V usage is TRBV6-4 and J usage is TRBJ2-6; a weak D match, TRBD1 (6 bases). V was pared by 3 bases and J by 1 base, with 7 bases between. This CDR3 has 15 residues. Germline V gives CDR1 MRHNA, CDR2 SNTAGT. Partial CDR3 DNA: TGTGCCAGCAGTGATACAGGGTCTGGGGCCAACGTC. This sequence encodes CASSDTGSGANV. The full CDR3 protein is CASSDTGSGANVLTF.